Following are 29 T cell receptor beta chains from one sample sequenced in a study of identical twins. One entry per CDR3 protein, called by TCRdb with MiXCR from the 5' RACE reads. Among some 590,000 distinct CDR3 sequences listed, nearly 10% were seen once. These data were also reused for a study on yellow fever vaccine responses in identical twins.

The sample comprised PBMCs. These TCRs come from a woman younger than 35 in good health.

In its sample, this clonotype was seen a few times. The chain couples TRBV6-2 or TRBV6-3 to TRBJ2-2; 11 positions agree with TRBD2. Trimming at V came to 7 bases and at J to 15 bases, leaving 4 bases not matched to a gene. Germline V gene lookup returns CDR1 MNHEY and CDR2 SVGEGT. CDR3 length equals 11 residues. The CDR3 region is CASTAGLAVFF. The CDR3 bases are TGTGCCAGCACTGCGGGACTAGCGGTGTTTTTT.

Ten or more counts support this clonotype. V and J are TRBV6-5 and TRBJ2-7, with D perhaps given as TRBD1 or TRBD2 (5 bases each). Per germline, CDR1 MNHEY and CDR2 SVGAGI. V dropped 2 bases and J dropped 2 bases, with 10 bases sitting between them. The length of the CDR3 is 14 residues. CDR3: CASSYRDGTYEQYF. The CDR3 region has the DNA TGTGCCAGCAGTTACCGGGACGGAACCTACGAGCAGTACTTC.

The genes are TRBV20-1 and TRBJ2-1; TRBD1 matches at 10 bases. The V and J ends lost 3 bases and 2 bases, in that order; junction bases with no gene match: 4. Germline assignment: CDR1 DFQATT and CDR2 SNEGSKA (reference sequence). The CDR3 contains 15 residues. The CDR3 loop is CSASPDRGPYNEQFF. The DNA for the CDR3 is TGCAGTGCTAGCCCCGACAGGGGGCCCTACAATGAGCAGTTCTTC.

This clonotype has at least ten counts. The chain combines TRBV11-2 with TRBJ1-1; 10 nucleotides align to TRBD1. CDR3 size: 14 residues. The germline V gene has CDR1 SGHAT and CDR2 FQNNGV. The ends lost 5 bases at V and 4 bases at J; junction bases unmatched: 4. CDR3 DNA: TGTGCCAGCAGCATAGGACAGGGGGGCACTGAAGCTTTCTTT. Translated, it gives CASSIGQGGTEAFF.

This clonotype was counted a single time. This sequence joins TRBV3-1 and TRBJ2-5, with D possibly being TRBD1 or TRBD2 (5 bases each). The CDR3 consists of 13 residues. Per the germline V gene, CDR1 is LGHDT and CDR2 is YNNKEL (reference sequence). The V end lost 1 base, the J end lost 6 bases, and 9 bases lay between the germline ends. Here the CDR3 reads CASSQGDVQTQYF. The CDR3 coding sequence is TGTGCCAGCAGCCAAGGGGACGTTCAGACCCAGTACTTC.

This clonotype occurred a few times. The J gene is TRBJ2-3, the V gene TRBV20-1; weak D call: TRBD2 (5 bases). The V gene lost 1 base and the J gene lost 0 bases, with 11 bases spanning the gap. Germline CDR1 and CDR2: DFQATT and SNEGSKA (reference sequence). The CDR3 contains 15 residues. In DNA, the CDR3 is TGCAGTGCTAGAGGAGGACTCATTAGCACAGATACGCAGTATTTT. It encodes CSARGGLISTDTQYF.

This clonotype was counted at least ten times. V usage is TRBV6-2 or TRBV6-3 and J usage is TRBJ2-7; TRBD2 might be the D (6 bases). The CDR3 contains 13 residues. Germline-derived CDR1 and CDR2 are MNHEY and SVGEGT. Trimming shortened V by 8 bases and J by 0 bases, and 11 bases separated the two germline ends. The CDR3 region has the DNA TGTGCCAGCGCCGGCGGGAACTCCTACGAGCAGTACTTC. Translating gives CASAGGNSYEQYF.

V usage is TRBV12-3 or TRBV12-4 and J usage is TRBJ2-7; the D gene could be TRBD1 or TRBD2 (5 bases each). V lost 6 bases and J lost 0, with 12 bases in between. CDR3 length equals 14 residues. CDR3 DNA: TGTGCCAGCAGAAGGGACCATTCCTCCTACGAGCAGTACTTC. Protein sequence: CASRRDHSSYEQYF.

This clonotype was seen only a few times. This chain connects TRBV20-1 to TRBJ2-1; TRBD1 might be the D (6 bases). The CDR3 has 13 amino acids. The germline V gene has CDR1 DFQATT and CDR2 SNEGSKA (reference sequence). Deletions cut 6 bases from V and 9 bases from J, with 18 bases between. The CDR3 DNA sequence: TGCAGTGCGAAGCACCAAAAAGGGGGTGAGCAGTTCTTC. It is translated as CSAKHQKGGEQFF.

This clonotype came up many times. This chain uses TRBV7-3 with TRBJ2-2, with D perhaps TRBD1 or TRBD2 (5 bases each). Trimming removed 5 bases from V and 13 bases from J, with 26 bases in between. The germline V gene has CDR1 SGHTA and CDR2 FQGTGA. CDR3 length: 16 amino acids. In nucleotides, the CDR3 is TGTGCCAGCAGCCCCTCCGGGACCAAATCTATCGAGGGGCTGTTTTTT. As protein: CASSPSGTKSIEGLFF.

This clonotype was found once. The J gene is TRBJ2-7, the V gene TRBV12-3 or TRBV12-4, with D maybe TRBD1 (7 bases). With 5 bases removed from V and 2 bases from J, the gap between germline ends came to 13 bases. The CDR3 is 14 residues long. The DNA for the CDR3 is TGTGCCAGCAGTGGCGGGACAGCCACCTACGAGCAGTACTTC. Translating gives CASSGGTATYEQYF.

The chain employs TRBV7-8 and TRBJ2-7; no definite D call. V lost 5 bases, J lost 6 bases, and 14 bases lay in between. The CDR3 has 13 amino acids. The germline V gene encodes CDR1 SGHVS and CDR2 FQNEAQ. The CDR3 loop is CASSPAHGLEQYF. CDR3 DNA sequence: TGTGCCAGCAGCCCCGCCCATGGGCTCGAGCAGTACTTC.

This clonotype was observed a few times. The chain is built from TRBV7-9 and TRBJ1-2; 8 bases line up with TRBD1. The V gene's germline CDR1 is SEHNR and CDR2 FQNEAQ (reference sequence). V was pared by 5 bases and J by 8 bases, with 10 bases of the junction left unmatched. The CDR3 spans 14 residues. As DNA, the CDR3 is TGTGCCAGCAGCGGACCGCAGGGGGCTAGGGGCTACACCTTC. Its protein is CASSGPQGARGYTF.

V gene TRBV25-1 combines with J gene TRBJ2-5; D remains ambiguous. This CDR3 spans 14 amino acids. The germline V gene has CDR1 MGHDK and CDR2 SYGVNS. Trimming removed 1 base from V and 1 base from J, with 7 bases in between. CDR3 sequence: CASSEWSLQETQYF. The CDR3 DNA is TGTGCCAGCAGTGAATGGAGCCTCCAAGAGACCCAGTACTTC.

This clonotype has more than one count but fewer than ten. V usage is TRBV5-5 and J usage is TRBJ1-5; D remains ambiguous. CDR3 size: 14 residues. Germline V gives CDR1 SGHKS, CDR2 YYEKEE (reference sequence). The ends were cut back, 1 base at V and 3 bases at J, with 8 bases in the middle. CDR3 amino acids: CASSLYDDNQPQHF. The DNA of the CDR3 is TGTGCCAGCAGCTTGTATGACGACAATCAGCCCCAGCATTTT.

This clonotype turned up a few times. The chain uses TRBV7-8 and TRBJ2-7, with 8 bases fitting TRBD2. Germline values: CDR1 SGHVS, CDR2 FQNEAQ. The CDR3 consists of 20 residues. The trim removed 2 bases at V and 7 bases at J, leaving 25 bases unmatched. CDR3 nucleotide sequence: TGTGCCAGCAGCTTACTCAACATTTCTCCGGGACTAGAAAGCGCGTGGGAGCAGTACTTC. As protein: CASSLLNISPGLESAWEQYF.

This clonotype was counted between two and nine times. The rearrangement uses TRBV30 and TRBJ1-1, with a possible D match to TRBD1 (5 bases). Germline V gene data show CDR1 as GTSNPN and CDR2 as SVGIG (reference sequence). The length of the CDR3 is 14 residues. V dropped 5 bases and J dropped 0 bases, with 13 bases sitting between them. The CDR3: CAWVTEPMNTEAFF. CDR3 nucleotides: TGTGCCTGGGTGACAGAGCCCATGAACACTGAAGCTTTCTTT.

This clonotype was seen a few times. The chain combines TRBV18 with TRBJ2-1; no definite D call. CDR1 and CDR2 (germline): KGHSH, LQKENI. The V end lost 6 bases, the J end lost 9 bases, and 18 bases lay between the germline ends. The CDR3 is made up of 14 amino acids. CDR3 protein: CASSLRTALGEQFF. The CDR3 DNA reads TGTGCCAGCTCGCTAAGGACGGCTCTTGGTGAGCAGTTCTTC.

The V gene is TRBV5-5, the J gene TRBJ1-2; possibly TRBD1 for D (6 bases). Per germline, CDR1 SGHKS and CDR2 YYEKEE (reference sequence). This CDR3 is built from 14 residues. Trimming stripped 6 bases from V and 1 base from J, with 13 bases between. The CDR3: CASIADSFNYGYTF. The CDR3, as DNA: TGTGCCAGCATAGCGGACAGCTTTAACTATGGCTACACCTTC.

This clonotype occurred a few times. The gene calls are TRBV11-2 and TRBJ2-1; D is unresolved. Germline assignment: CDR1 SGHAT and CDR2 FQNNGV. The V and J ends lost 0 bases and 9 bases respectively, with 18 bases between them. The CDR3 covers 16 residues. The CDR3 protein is CASSLDLADPRGEQFF. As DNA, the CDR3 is TGTGCCAGCAGCTTAGATCTGGCGGACCCCCGCGGTGAGCAGTTCTTC.

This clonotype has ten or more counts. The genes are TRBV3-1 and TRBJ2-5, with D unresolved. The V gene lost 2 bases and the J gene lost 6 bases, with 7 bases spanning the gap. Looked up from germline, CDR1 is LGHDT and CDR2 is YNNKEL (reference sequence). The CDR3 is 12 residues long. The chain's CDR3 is CASSQITKTQYF. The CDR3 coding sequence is TGTGCCAGCAGCCAAATAACAAAGACCCAGTACTTC.

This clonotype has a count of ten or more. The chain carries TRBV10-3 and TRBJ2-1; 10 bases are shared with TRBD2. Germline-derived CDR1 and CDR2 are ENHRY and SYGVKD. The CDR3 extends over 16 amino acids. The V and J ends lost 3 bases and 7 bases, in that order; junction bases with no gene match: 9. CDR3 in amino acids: CAISEVTSGNGNEQFF. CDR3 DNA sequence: TGTGCCATCAGTGAAGTTACTAGCGGGAACGGGAATGAGCAGTTCTTC.

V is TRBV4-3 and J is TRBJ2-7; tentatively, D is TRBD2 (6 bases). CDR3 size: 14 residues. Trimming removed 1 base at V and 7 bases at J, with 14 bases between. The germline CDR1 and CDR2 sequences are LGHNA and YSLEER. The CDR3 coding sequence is TGCGCCAGCAGCCAAGGACTAGGGCCATGGGAGCAGTACTTC. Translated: CASSQGLGPWEQYF.

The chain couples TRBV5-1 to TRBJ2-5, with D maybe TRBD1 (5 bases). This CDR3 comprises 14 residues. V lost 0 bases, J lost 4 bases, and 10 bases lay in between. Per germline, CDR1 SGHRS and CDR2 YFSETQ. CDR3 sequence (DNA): TGCGCCAGCAGCTTGGGTTCAGGGTTAGAGACCCAGTACTTC. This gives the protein CASSLGSGLETQYF.

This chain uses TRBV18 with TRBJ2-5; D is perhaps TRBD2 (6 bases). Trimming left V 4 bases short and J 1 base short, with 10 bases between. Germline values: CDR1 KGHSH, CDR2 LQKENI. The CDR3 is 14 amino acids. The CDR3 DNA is TGTGCCAGCTCACACCGCGGGGCCCAAGAGACCCAGTACTTC. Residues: CASSHRGAQETQYF.

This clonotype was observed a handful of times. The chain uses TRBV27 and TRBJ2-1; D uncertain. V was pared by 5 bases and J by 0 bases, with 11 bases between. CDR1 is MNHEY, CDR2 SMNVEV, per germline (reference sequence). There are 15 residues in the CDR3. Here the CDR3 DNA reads TGTGCCAGCAGTCCCGAGATAGACTCCTACAATGAGCAGTTCTTC. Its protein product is CASSPEIDSYNEQFF.

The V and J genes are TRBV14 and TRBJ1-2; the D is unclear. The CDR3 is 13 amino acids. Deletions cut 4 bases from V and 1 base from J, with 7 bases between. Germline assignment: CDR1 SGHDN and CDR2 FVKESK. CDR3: CASSPWLNYGYTF. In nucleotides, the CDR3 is TGTGCCAGCAGCCCCTGGCTTAACTATGGCTACACCTTC. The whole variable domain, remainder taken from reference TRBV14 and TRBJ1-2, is EAGVTQFPSHSVIEKGQTVTLRCDPISGHDNLYWYRRVMGKEIKFLLHFVKESKQDESGMPNNRFLAERTGGTYSTLKVQPAELEDSGVYFCASSPWLNYGYTFGSGTRLTVV.

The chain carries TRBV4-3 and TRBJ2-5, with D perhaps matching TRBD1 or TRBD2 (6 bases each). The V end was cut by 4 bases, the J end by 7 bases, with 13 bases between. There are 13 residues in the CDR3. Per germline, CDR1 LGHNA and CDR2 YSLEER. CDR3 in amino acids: CASSPAKGGTQYF. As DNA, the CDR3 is TGCGCCAGCAGCCCCGCGAAGGGGGGGACCCAGTACTTC.

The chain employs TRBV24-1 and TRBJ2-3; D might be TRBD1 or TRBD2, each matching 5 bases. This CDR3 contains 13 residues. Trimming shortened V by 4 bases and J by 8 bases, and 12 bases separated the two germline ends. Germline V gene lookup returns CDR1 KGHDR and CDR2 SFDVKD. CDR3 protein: CATSEGPYGTQYF. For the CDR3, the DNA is TGTGCCACCAGTGAGGGACCGTATGGTACGCAGTATTTT.